The entry that follows covers one T cell receptor beta chain sequence. Its target is unknown. The method, 5' RACE with UMI labels, was used to prepare the TRB cDNA libraries. TCRdb re-analyzed the 5' RACE reads; it lists each CDR3 protein once, without DNA. This table lists about 130,000 distinct CDR3 sequences. Germline CDR1 and CDR2: SGDLS and YYNGEE. This CDR3 comprises 15 residues. CD45RO-CCR7+CD27+CD95- defined naive CD8+ T cells. This entry is derived from a study of CXCR3-negative and CXCR3-positive naive CD8 T cells. Turning to the study itself: Roughly 1.5 +/- 0.3 million TRB reads came from each library, giving around 140 million in total. Points from the study as a whole: Fresh PBMCs went into most assays, and CXCR3 expression partly declined after cryopreservation.

Sequencing input: naive CXCR3- CD8+ T cells from blood. Documented subset: CD45RO-CCR7+CD27+CD95- naive CD8+ T cells lacking CXCR3 (TNR3-). This clonotype was sampled from a human donor in good health. Some clones in this sample may be carry-over from other donors' samples. The genes are TRBV9 and TRBJ1-1; the TCRdb D gene call, TRBD1, has no DNA to confirm it. The CDR3: CASSLGEGARTEAFF.